The clone carrying this TCR beta chain was counted at least ten times. The V and J ends lost 5 bases and 0 bases respectively, with 13 bases between them. Germline V gene lookup returns CDR1 SGHVS and CDR2 FNYEAQ. The CDR3 runs 16 residues. The data originate from a study of patients and donors after allogeneic stem cell transplantation. TCRdb reanalysed the RT-PCR reads using MiXCR and keeps one entry per CDR3 protein. The sample yields some 150,000 distinct CDR3 sequences, approximately 40% seen once. V and J are TRBV7-6 and TRBJ2-2; possibly TRBD2 for D (6 bases). This clonotype was obtained from a human donor who was either an allogeneic HSCT recipient or a stem cell or donor lymphocyte infusion donor (not recorded which). It is not recorded whose cells these are; they may come from a transplant donor. Sequenced material: blood, either unsorted or a sorted T cell fraction (not recorded which). This CDR3 reads CASSIISGSNTGELFF. Written as DNA, the CDR3 is TGTGCCAGCAGCATCATAAGCGGGTCGAACACCGGGGAGCTGTTTTTT.